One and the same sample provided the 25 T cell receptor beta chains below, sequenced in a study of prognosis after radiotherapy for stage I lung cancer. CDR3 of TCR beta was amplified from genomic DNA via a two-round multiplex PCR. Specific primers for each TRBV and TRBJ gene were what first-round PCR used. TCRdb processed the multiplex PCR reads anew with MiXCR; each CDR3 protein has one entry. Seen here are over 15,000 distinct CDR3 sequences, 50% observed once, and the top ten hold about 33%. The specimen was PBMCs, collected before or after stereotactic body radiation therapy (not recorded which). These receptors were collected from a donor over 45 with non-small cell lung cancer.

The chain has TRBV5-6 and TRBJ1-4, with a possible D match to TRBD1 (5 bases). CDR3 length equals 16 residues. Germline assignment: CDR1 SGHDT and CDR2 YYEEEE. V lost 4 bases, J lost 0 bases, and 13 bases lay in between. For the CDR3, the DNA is TGTGCCAGCAGCCGAAGACAGAGGGCAACTAATGAAAAACTGTTTTTT. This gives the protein CASSRRQRATNEKLFF.

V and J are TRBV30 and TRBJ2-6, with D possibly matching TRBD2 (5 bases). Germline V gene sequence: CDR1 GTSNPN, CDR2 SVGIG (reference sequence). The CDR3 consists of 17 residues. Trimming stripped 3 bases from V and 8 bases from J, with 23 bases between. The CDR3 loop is CAWRKKDSDSWSNVLTF. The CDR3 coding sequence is TGTGCCTGGAGAAAAAAGGACTCAGACTCTTGGTCCAACGTCCTGACTTTC.

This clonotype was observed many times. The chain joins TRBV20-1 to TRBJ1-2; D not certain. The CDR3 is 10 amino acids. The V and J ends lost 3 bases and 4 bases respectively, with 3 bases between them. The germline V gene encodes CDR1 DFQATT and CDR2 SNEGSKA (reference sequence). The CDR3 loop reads CSARAYGYTF. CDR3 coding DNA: TGCAGTGCTAGGGCCTATGGCTACACCTTC.

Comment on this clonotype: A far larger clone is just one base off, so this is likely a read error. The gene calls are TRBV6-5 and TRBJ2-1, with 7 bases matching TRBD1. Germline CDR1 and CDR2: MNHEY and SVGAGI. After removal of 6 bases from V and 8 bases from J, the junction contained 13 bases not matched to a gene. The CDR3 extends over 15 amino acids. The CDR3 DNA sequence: TGTGCCAGCAGCCAAACAGGGGTTCCTGCTGATGAGCAGTTCTTC. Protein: CASSQTGVPADEQFF.

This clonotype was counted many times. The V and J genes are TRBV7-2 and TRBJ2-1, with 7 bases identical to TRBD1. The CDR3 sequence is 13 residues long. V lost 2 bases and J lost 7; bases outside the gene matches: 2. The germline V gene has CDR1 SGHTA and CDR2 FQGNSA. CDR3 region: CASSLRQGNEQFF. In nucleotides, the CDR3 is TGTGCCAGCAGCTTAAGACAGGGTAATGAGCAGTTCTTC.

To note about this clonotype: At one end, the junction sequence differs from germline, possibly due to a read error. The CDR3 coding sequence is TGCAGTGCCGGGACTAGCGGATCCTCCTACGAGCATTACTTC. This sequence encodes CSAGTSGSSYEHYF. The chain has TRBV20-1 and TRBJ2-7; TRBD2 matches 11 bases. The CDR3 spans 14 residues. Germline loops: CDR1 DFQATT, CDR2 SNEGSKA (reference sequence).

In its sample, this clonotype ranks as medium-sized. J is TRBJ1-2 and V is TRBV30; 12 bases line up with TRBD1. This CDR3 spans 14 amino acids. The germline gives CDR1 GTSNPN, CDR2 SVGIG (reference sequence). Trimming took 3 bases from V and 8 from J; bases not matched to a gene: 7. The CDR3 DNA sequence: TGTGCCTGGAGAGGGACAGGGGGCGTTGGGGGCTACACCTTC. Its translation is CAWRGTGGVGGYTF.

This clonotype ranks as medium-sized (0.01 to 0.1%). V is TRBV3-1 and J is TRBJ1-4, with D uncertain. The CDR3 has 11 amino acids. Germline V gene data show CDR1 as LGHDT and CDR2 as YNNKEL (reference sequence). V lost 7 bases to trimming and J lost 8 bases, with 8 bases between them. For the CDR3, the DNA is TGTGCCAGCAAGTCAACAGAAAAACTGTTTTTT. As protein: CASKSTEKLFF.

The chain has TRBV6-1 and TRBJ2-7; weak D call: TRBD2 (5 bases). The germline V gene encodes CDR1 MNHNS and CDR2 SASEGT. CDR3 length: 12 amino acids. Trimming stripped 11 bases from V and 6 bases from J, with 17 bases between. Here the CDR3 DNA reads TGTGCCGCCATGGGCGCCGGAGGCGAGCAGTACTTC. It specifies CAAMGAGGEQYF.

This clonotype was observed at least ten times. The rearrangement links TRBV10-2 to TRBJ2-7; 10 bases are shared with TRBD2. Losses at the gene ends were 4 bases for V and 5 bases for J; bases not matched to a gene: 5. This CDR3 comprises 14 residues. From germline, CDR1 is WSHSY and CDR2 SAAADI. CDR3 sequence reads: CASSASGSGNEQYF. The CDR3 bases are TGCGCCAGCAGTGCTAGCGGGAGTGGGAACGAGCAGTACTTC.

CDR3 region: CASSRRTSHEQFF. The CDR3 bases are TGTGCCAGCAGCCGGAGGACCAGCCATGAGCAGTTCTTC. This chain connects TRBV7-6 to TRBJ2-1; possibly TRBD2 for D (5 bases). Trimming stripped 5 bases from V and 8 bases from J, with 13 bases between. The V gene's germline CDR1 is SGHVS and CDR2 FNYEAQ. The CDR3 loop spans 13 amino acids.

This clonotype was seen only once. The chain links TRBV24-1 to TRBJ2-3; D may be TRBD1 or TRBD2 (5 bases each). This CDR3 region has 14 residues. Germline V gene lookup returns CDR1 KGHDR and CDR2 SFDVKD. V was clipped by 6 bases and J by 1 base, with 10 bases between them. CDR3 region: CATSPMGGTDTQYF. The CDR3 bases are TGTGCCACCAGTCCCATGGGGGGCACAGATACGCAGTATTTT.

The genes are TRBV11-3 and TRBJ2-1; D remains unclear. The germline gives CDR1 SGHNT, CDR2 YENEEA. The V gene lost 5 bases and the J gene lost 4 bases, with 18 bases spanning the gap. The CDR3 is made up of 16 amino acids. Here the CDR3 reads CASSPLLSVEYNEQFF. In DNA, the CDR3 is TGTGCCAGCAGCCCCCTACTATCGGTAGAGTACAATGAGCAGTTCTTC.

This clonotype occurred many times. As DNA, the CDR3 is TGCGCCAGCAGCTACGGGACAGGGGGCAATGAAAAACTGTTTTTT. Its translation is CASSYGTGGNEKLFF. V is TRBV5-1 and J is TRBJ1-4, with TRBD1 identical over 12 bases. The CDR3 runs to 15 residues. CDR1 SGHRS and CDR2 YFSETQ come from the germline V gene. After removal of 3 bases from V and 5 bases from J, the junction contained 2 bases not matched to a gene.

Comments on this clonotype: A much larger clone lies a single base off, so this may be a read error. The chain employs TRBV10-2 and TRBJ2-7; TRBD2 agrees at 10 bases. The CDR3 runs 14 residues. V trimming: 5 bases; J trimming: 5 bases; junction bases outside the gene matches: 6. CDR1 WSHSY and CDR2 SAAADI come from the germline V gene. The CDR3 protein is CASSSSGSGNEQYF. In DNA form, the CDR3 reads TGCGCCAGCAGTTCTAGCGGGAGTGGGAACGAGCAGTACTTC.

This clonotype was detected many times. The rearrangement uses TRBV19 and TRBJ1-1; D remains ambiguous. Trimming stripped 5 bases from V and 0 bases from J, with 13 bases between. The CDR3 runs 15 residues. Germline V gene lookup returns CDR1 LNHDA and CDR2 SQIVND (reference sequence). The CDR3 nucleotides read TGTGCCAGTAGTCCTTATTCTGAATTGAACACTGAAGCTTTCTTT. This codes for CASSPYSELNTEAFF. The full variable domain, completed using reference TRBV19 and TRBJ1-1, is DGGITQSPKYLFRKEGQNVTLSCEQNLNHDAMYWYRQDPGQGLRLIYYSQIVNDFQKGDIAEGYSVSREKKESFPLTVTSAQKNPTAFYLCASSPYSELNTEAFFGQGTRLTVV.

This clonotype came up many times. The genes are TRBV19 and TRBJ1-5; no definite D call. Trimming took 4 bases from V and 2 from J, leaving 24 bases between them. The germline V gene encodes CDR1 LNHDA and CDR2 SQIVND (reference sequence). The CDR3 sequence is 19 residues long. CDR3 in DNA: TGTGCCAGTAGTAGGGGTAGAGGCATCTCAAAAGGGCGCAATCAGCCCCAGCATTTT. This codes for CASSRGRGISKGRNQPQHF.

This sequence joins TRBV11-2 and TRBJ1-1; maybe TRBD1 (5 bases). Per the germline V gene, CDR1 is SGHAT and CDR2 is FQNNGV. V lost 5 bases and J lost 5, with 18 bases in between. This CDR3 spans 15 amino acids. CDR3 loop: CASSPSTVGGTEAFF. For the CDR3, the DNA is TGTGCCAGCAGCCCATCGACAGTGGGGGGAACTGAAGCTTTCTTT.

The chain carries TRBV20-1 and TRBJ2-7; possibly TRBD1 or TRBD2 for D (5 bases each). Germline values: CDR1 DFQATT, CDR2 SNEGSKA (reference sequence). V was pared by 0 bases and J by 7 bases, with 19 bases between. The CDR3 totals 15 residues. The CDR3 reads CSARDRCRVRGEQYF. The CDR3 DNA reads TGCAGTGCTAGAGATCGCTGCAGGGTGCGAGGGGAGCAGTACTTC.

The CDR3 loop is CASSLLPPGQGVVEKLFF. Here the CDR3 DNA reads TGCGCCAGCAGCTTGCTTCCCCCGGGACAGGGGGTTGTTGAAAAACTGTTTTTT. V and J are TRBV5-1 and TRBJ1-4; 11 bases agree with TRBD1. V was clipped by 1 base and J by 7 bases; unmatched bases: 12. The germline V gene has CDR1 SGHRS and CDR2 YFSETQ. The CDR3 runs 18 residues.

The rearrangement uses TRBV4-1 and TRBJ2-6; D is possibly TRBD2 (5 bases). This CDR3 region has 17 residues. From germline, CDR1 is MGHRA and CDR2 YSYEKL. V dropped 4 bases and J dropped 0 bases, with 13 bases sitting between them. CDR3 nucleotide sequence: TGCGCCAGCAGCCGGGGAGTACCCCACTCTGGGGCCAACGTCCTGACTTTC. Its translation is CASSRGVPHSGANVLTF.

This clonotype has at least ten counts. DNA of the CDR3: TGTGCCACCAGCGTTAGGACAGGATCCTACGAGCAGTACTTC. This codes for CATSVRTGSYEQYF. The chain joins TRBV15 to TRBJ2-7; 7 positions match TRBD1. V was clipped by 5 bases and J by 1 base; unmatched bases: 5. The CDR3 is made up of 14 amino acids. Germline V lookup: CDR1 LNHNV, CDR2 YYDKDF (reference sequence).

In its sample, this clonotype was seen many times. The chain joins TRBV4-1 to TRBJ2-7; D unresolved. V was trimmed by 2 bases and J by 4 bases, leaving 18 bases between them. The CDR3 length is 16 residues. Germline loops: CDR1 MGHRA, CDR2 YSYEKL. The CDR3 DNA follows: TGCGCCAGCAGCCAAACAGCGAGTACTTCTAGTTACGAGCAGTACTTC. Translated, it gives CASSQTASTSSYEQYF.

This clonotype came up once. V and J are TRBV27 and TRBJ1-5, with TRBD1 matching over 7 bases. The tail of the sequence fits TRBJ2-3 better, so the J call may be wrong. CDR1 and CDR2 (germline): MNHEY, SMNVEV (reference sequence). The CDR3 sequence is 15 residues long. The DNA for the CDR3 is TGTGCCAGCAGTCCCTCTACAGGGGACATACAGCCCCAGTATTTT. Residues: CASSPSTGDIQPQYF.

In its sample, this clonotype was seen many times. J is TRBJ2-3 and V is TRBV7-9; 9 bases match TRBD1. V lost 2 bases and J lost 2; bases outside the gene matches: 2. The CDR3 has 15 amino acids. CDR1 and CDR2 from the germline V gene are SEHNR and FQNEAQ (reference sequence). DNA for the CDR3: TGTGCCAGCAGCTTATGGACAGGGGCCACAGATACGCAGTATTTT. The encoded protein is CASSLWTGATDTQYF.